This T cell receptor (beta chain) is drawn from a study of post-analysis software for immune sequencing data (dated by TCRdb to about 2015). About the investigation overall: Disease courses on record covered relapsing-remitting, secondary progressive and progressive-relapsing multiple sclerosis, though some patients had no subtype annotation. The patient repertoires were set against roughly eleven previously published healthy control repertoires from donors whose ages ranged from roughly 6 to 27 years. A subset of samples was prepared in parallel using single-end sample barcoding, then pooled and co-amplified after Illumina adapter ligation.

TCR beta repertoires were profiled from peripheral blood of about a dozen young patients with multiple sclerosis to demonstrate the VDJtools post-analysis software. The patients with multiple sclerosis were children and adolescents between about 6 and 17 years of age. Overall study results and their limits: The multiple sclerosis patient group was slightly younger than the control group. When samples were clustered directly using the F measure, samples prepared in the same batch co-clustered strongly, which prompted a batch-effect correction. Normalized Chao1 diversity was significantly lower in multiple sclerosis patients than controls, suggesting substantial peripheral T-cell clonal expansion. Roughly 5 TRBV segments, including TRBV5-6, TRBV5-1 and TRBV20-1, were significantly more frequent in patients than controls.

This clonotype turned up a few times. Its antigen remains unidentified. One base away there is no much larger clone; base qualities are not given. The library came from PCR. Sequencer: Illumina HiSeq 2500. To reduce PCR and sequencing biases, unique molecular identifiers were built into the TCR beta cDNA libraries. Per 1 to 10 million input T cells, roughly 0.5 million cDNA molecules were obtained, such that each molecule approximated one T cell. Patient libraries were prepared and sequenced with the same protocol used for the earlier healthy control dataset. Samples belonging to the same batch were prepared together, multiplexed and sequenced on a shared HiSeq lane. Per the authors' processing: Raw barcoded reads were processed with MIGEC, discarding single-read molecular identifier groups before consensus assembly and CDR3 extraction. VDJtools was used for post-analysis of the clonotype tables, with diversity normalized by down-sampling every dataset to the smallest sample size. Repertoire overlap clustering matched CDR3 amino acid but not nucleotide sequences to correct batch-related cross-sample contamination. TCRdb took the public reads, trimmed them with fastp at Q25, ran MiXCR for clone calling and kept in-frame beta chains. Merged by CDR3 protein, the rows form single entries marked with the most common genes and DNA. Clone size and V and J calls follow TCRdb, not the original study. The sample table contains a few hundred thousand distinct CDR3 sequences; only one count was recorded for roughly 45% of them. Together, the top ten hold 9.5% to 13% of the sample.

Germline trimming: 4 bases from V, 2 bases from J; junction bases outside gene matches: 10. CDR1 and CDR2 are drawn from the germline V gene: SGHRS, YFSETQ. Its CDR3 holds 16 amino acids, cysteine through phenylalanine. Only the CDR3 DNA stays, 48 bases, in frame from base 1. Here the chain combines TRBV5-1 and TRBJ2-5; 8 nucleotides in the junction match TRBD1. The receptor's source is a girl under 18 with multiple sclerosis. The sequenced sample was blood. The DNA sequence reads TGCGCCAGCAGCAGGACTCCCACAGGGGGTCAAGAGACCCAGTACTTC. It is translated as CASSRTPTGGQETQYF. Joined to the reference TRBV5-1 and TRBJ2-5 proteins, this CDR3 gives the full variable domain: KAGVTQTPRYLIKTRGQQVTLSCSPISGHRSVSWYQQTPGQGLQFLFEYFSETQRNKGNFPGRFSGRQFSNSRSEMNVSTLELGDSALYLCASSRTPTGGQETQYFGPGTRLLVL.